What follows describes a single TCR beta chain. The data derive from a study of shared clonotypes between healthy human individuals. Germline V gives CDR1 GTSNPN, CDR2 SVGIG (reference sequence). CDR3 length: 13 amino acids. The trim removed 2 bases at V and 8 bases at J, leaving 7 bases unmatched. TCRdb's copy holds only in-frame clones and misses some; the assay was immunoSEQ multiplex PCR. Of 2.5 million or so clones in the sample, around nine tenths were seen once. A split of CD4+ cells into CD45RA+ naive and CD45RA-negative memory subsets was performed. The chain joins TRBV30 to TRBJ1-2; 8 nucleotides align to TRBD1. The TCR was taken from a young man in good health. Material for sequencing was naive CD4+ T cells sorted from blood. Subset indicated: CD45RA+ positively selected. The CDR3 reads CAWSLSTGEGYTF. In nucleotides, the CDR3 is TGTGCCTGGAGTTTATCGACAGGGGAAGGCTACACCTTC.